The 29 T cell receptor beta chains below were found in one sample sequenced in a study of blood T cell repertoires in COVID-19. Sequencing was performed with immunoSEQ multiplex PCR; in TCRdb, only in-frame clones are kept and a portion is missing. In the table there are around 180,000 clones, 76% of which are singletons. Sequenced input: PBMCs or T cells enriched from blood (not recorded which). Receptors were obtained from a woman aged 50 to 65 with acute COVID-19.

The CDR3 sequence is CASSQDRRGQNNEKLFF. DNA for the CDR3: TGTGCCAGCAGCCAAGATCGTAGGGGACAGAATAATGAAAAACTGTTTTTT. The genes are TRBV4-2 and TRBJ1-4; 7 bases are shared with TRBD1. This CDR3 comprises 17 residues. Germline CDR1 LGHNA, CDR2 YNFKEQ. Trimming took 0 bases from V and 4 from J; bases not matched to a gene: 8.

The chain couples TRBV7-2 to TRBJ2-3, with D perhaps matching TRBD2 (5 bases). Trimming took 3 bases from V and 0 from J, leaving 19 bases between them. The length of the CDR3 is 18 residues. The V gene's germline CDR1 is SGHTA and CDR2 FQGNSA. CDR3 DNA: TGTGCCAGCAGCTTCCCACTTAGGGAGTGGCTTAGCACAGATACGCAGTATTTT. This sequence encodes CASSFPLREWLSTDTQYF.

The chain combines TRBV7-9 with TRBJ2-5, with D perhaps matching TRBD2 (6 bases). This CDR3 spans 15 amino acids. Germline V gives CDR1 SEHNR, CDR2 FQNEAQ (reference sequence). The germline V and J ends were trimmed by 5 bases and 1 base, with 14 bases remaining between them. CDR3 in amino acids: CASSRGGDAQETQYF. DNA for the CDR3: TGTGCCAGCAGCCGAGGAGGGGACGCCCAAGAGACCCAGTACTTC.

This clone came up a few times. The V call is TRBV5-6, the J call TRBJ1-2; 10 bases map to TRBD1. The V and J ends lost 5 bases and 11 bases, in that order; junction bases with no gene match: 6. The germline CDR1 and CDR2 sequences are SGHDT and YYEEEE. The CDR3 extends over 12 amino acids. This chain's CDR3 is CASSPGTGEYTF. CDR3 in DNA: TGTGCCAGCAGTCCCGGGACAGGGGAGTACACCTTC.

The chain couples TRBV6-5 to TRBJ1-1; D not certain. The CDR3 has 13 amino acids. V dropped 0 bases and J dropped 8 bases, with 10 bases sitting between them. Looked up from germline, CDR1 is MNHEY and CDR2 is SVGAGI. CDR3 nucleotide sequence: TGTGCCAGCAGTTACTCTCCGGGTCGCGAAGCTTTCTTT. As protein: CASSYSPGREAFF.

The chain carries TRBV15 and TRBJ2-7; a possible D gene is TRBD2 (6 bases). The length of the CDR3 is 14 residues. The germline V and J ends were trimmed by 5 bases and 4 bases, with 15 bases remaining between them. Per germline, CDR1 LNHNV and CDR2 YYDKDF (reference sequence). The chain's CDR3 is CATSSRTNPYEQYV. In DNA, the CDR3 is TGTGCCACCAGCTCCCGGACTAACCCATACGAGCAGTACGTC.

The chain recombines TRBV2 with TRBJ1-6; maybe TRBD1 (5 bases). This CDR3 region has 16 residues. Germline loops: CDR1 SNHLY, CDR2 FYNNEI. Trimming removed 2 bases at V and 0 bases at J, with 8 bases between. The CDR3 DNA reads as TGTGCCAGCAGTGAAAGACAGAGCTCCTATAATTCACCCCTCCACTTT. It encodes CASSERQSSYNSPLHF.

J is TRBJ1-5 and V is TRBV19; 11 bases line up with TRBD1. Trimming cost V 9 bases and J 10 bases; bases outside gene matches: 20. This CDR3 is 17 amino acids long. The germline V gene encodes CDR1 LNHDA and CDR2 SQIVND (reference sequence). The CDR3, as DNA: TGTGCCAGCGGTGGCCCCTCGGGGACAGGGGGGGGTTTACCCCAGCATTTT. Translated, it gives CASGGPSGTGGGLPQHF. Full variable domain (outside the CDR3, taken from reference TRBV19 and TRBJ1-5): DGGITQSPKYLFRKEGQNVTLSCEQNLNHDAMYWYRQDPGQGLRLIYYSQIVNDFQKGDIAEGYSVSREKKESFPLTVTSAQKNPTAFYLCASGGPSGTGGGLPQHFGDGTRLSIL.

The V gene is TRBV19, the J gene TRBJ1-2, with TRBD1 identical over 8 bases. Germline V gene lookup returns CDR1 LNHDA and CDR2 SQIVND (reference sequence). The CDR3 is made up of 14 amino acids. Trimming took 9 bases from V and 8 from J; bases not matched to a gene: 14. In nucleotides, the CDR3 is TGTGCCAGCAGGGGGCCAGGGGGCGACCCGGGCTACACCTTC. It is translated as CASRGPGGDPGYTF.

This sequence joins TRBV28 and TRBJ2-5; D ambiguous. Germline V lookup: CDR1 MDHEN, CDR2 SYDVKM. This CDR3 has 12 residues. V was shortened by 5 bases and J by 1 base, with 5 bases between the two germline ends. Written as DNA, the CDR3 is TGTGCCAGCAGTCATCCCCAAGAGACCCAGTACTTC. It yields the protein CASSHPQETQYF.

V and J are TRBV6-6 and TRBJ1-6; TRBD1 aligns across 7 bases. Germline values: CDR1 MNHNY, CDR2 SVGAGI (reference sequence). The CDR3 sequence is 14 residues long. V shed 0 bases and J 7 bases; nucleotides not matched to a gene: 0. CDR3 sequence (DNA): TGTGCCAGCAGTTACTCGGGACAGAATTCACCCCTCCACTTT. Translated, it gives CASSYSGQNSPLHF.

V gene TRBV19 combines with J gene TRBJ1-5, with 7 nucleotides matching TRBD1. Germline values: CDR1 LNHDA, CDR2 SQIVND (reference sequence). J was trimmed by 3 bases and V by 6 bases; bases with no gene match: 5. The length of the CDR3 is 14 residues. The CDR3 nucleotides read TGTGCCAGTAGACCCGACAGGGACAATCAGCCCCAGCATTTT. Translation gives CASRPDRDNQPQHF.

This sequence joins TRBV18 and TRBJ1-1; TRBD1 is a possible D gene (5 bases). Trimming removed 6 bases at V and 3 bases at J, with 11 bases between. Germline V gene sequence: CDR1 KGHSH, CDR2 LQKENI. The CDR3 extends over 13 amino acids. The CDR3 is CASSPDSYTEAFF. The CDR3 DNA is TGTGCCAGCTCTCCCGACAGCTACACTGAAGCTTTCTTT.

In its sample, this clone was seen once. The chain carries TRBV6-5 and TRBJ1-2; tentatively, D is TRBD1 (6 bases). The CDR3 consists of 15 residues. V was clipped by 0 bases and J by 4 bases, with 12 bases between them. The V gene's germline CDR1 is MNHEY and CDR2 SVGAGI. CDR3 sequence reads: CASSYSRGSGYGYTF. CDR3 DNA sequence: TGTGCCAGCAGTTACTCGAGGGGGAGTGGCTATGGCTACACCTTC.

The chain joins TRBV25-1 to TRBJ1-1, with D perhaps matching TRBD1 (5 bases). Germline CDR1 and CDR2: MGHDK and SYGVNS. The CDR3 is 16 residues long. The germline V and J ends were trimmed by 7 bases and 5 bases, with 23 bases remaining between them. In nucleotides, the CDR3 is TGTGCCAGCACCCCGACGGTCGGGGGTGGTGAAACTGAAGCTTTCTTT. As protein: CASTPTVGGGETEAFF.

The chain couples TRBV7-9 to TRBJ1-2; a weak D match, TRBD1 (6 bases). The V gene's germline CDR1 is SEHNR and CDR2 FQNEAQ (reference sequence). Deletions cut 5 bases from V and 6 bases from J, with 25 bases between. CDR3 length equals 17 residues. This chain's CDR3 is CASSHTYREVGQDGYTF. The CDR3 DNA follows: TGTGCCAGCAGCCATACCTACAGGGAAGTAGGGCAAGATGGCTACACCTTC.

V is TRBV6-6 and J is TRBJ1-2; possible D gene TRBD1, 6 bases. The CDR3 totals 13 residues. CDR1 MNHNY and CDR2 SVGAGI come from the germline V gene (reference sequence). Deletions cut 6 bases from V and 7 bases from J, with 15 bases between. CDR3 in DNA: TGTGCCAGCAGCGCAAGACAGGCGGGTGGCTACACCTTC. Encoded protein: CASSARQAGGYTF.

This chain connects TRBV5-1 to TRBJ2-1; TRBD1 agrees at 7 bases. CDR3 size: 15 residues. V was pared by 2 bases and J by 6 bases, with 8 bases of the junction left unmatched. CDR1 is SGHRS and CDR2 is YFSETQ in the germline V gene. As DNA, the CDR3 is TGCGCCAGCAGCTTACTACAGGGGTCCCGCAATGAGCAGTTCTTC. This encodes CASSLLQGSRNEQFF.

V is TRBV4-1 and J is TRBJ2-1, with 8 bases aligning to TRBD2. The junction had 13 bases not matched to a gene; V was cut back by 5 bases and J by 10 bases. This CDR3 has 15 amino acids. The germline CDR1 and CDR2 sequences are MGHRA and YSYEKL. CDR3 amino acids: CASSWRGDGLGEQFF. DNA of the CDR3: TGCGCCAGCAGCTGGCGGGGGGACGGTCTTGGAGAGCAGTTCTTC.

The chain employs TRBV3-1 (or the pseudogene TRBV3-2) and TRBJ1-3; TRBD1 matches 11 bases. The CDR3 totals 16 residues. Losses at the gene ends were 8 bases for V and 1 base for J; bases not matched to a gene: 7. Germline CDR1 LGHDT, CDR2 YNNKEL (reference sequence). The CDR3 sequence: CASSRTGGSSGNTIYF. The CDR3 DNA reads TGTGCCAGCTCCCGGACAGGGGGCTCGTCTGGAAACACCATATATTTT.

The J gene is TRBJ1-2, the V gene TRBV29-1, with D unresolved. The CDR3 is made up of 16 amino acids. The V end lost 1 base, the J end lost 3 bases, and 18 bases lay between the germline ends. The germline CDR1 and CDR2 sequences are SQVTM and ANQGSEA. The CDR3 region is CSVEAWASGKYYGYTF. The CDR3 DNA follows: TGCAGCGTTGAAGCGTGGGCGTCGGGGAAATACTATGGCTACACCTTC. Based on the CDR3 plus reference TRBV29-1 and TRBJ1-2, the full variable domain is SAVISQKPSRDICQRGTSLTIQCQVDSQVTMMFWYRQQPGQSLTLIATANQGSEATYESGFVIDKFPISRPNLTFSTLTVSNMSPEDSSIYLCSVEAWASGKYYGYTFGSGTRLTVV.

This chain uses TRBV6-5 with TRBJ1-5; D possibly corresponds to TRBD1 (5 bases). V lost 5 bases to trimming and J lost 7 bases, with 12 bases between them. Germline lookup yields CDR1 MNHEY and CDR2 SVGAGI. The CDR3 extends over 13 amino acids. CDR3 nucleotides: TGTGCCAGCAGTACTCAGCGGGGCCAGCCCCAGCATTTT. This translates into CASSTQRGQPQHF.

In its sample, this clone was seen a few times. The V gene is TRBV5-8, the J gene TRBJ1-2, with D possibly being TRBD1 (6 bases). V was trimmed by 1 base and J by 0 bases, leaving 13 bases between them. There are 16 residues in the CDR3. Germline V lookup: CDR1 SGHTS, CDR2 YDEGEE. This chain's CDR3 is CASSLLQGGANYGYTF. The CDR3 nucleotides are TGTGCCAGCAGCTTGTTACAGGGAGGGGCTAACTATGGCTACACCTTC.

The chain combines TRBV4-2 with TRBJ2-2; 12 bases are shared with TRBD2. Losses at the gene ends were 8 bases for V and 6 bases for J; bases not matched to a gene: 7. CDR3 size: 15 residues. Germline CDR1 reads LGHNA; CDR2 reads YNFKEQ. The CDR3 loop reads CASLPGLAGSGELFF. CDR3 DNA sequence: TGTGCCAGCCTTCCCGGACTAGCGGGATCCGGGGAGCTGTTTTTT.

The CDR3 DNA is TGTGCCAGCAGCCCAACGGGGGACACTGAAGCTTTCTTT. It is translated as CASSPTGDTEAFF. The chain employs TRBV7-9 and TRBJ1-1, with D perhaps TRBD1 (5 bases). This CDR3 contains 13 residues. The V and J ends lost 5 bases and 3 bases respectively, with 10 bases between them. CDR1 is SEHNR, CDR2 FQNEAQ, per germline (reference sequence).

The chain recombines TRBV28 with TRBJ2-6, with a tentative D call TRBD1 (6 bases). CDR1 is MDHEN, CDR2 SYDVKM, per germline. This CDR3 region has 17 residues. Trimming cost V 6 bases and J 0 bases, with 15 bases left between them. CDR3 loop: CASRPGVWVSGANVLTF. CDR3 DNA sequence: TGTGCCAGCAGACCAGGGGTGTGGGTCTCTGGGGCCAACGTCCTGACTTTC.

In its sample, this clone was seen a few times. The CDR3 sequence is CAIRPGNTEAFF. The DNA of the CDR3 is TGTGCCATCAGGCCGGGGAACACTGAAGCTTTCTTT. This chain joins TRBV10-3 and TRBJ1-1, with D unclear. The CDR3 extends over 12 amino acids. V was pared by 6 bases and J by 1 base, with 6 bases between. The germline CDR1 and CDR2 sequences are ENHRY and SYGVKD.

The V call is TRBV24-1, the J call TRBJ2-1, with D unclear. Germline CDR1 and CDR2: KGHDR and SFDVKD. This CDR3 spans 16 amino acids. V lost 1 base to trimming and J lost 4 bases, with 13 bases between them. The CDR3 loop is CATSDLPQANYNEQFF. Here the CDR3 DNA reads TGTGCCACCAGTGATTTACCGCAGGCGAATTACAATGAGCAGTTCTTC.

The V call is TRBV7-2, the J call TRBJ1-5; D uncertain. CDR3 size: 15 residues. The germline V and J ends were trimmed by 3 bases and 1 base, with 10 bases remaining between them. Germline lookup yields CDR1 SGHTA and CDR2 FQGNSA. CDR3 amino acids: CASSFRHSSNQPQHF. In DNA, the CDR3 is TGTGCCAGCAGCTTCCGACATTCGAGCAATCAGCCCCAGCATTTT.